Listed here are 5 T cell receptor beta chains from one sample, sequenced in a study of blood T cell repertoires in COVID-19. This table comes from immunoSEQ multiplex PCR, and its TCRdb copy is limited to in-frame clones, with some not included. The sample holds around 170,000 clones, approximately 84% seen once. The sequencing input was PBMCs or T cells enriched from blood (not recorded which). These receptors all stem from a man aged 45-65 years who had recovered from COVID-19.

V gene TRBV6-1 combines with J gene TRBJ1-2; TRBD1 matches at 10 bases. The CDR3 is 15 amino acids. Unmatched junction bases numbered 4, after V lost 0 bases and J lost 6 bases. Germline CDR1 reads MNHNS; CDR2 reads SASEGT. The CDR3 coding sequence is TGTGCCAGCAGTGAAGCCGGGACAGGGGCAGATGGCTACACCTTC. The encoded protein is CASSEAGTGADGYTF.

This sequence joins TRBV7-2 and TRBJ2-1; D remains unclear. This CDR3 is built from 14 residues. Germline CDR1 and CDR2: SGHTA and FQGNSA. V lost 3 bases and J 6 bases, leaving 12 bases between the germline ends. The CDR3 sequence: CASSFAYSPNEQFF. For the CDR3, the DNA is TGTGCCAGCAGCTTTGCCTACAGCCCCAATGAGCAGTTCTTC.

This clone appeared a single time. The rearrangement uses TRBV19 and TRBJ2-7; 7 positions match TRBD1. Germline assignment: CDR1 LNHDA and CDR2 SQIVND (reference sequence). The V segment lost 9 bases and the J segment 3 bases; nucleotides outside the gene matches: 2. The CDR3 covers 11 residues. The CDR3 bases are TGTGCCAGCAGGACAGGCTACGAGCAGTACTTC. It encodes CASRTGYEQYF.

The gene calls are TRBV5-1 and TRBJ2-7, with 9 bases lining up with TRBD1. This CDR3 comprises 16 residues. Germline V CDR1 and CDR2: SGHRS, YFSETQ. The V gene end was trimmed by 4 bases and the J gene end by 5 bases; junction bases not matched to a gene: 13. The CDR3 DNA sequence: TGCGCCAGCAGCCCCCCGACAGGGGGTTCGAACGACGAGCAGTACTTC. Protein product: CASSPPTGGSNDEQYF.

The gene calls are TRBV5-1 and TRBJ2-3; 9 bases fit TRBD2. V shed 5 bases, J shed 6 bases, and the junction held 7 bases outside the gene matches. The CDR3 has 14 residues. Germline CDR1 and CDR2: SGHRS and YFSETQ. CDR3 in DNA: TGCGCCAGCAGACTAGCGGGCGTACGGGATACGCAGTATTTT. Translated, it gives CASRLAGVRDTQYF.